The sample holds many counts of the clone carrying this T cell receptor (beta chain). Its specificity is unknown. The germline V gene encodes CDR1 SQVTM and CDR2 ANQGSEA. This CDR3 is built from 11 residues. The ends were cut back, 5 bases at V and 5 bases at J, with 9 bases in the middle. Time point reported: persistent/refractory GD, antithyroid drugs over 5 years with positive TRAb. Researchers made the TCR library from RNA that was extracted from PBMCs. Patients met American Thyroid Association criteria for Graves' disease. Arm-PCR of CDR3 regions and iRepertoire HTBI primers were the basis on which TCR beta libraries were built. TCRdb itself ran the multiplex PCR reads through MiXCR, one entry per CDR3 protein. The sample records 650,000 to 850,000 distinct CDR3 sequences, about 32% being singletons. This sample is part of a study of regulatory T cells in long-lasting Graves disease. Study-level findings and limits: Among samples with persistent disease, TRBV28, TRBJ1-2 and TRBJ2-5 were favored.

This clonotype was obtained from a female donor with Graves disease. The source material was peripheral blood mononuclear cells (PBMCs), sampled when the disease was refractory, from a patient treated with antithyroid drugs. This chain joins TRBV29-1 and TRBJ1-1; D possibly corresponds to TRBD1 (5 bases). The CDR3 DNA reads TGCAGCGTTTCCGGGACTACTGAAGCTTTCTTT. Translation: CSVSGTTEAFF.